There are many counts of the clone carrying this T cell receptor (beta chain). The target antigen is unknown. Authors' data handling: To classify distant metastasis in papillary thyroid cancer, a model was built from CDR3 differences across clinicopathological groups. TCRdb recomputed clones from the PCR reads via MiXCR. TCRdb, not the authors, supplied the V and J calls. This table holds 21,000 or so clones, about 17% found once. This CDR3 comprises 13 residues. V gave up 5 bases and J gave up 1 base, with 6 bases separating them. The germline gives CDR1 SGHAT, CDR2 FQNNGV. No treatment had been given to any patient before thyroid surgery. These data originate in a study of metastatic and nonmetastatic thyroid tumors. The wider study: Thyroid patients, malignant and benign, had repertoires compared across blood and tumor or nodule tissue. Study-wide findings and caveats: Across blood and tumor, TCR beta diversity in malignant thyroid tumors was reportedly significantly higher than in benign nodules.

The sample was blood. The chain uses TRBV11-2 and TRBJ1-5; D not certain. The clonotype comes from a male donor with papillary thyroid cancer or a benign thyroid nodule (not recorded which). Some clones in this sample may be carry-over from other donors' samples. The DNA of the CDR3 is TGTGCCAGCAGCCTGGAAAGCAATCAGCCCCAGCATTTT. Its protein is CASSLESNQPQHF.